What follows is one T cell receptor (beta chain) and its context. The antigen remains unidentified. PCR involved 60 Vbeta and 13 Jbeta primers. Method: immunoSEQ multiplex PCR; TCRdb's copy keeps in-frame clones and lacks some. The sample records 150,000 or so clones, around 77% being singletons. The V gene lost 5 bases and the J gene lost 3 bases, with 17 bases spanning the gap. Per germline, CDR1 LNHDA and CDR2 SQIVND (reference sequence). The CDR3 loop spans 15 amino acids. This specimen comes from a study of cytomegalovirus exposure and HLA in healthy donors. Overall study findings and caveats: A later analysis reportedly found that, within productive TCRs, an Asian-associated ancestry cluster had fewer N-insertions than the mean observed across the roughly 700 donors. Common viral pathogens seemed to be connected with several of the most significant clusters, according to a later analysis. Indistinguishability led to the exclusion of some V segments, TRBV6-2 and TRBV6-3 included.

The material sequenced was PBMCs. The chain employs TRBV19 and TRBJ2-7; the D gene is possibly TRBD2 (5 bases). This receptor was identified in a man aged 40-55 years in good health and CMV-seronegative. DNA for the CDR3: TGTGCCAGTAGTCCCGGGGAGTTTGGTTTCTACGAGCAGTACTTC. Amino acid sequence: CASSPGEFGFYEQYF.